This record covers a single T cell receptor (beta chain). Compared with germline, one end of the junction differs, possibly owing to a read error. This sample is part of a study of blood T cell repertoires in COVID-19. Background on the study: Sample material is recorded as cDNA or gDNA derived from T cells, B-cell-depleted T cells, or PBMCs.

CDR1 is KGHSH, CDR2 LQKENI, per germline. The CDR3 length is 13 residues. In the original workflow: For nucleated cells, counts were estimated from reference gene primer amplification. TCRdb's table, derived via immunoSEQ multiplex PCR, lists solely in-frame clones and lacks some. D and trimming come from the DNA, and the V and J calls and clone size come from that table. The repertoire holds 380,000 or so clones, with 81% as singletons. The receptor was derived from a human donor with acute or convalescent COVID-19. The donor label of this sample is uncertain. The sample consisted of peripheral blood. The chain has TRBV18 and TRBJ2-7; weak D call: TRBD2 (6 bases). In DNA, the CDR3 is TGTGCCAGCTCACCTCCCTCCGCGGGGCCTCAGAACTTC. As protein: CASSPPSAGPQNF.